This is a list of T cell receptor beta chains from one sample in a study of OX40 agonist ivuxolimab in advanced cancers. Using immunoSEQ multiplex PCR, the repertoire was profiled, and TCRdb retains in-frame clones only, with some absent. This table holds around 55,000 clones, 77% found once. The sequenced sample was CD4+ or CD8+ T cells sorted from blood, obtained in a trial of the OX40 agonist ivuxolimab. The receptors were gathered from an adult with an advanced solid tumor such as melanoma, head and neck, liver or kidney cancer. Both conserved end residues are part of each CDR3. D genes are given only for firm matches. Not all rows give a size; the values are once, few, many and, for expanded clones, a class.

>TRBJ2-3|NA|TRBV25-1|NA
TGTGCCAGCAGTGAAGGGACACGGGCGGGCACAGATACGCAGTATTTT
CASSEGTRAGTDTQYF
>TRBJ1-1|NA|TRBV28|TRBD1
TGTGCCAGCAGCCCTCCCAGTGCTGGACAGGGAGTAGCTTTCTTT
CASSPPSAGQGVAFF
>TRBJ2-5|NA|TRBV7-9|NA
TGTGCCAGCAGCTTAACTGTGACAGTGTACCAAGAGACCCAGTACTTC
CASSLTVTVYQETQYF
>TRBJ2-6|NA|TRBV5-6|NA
TGTGCCAGCAGCCTCAGGGGTCCCGGGGCCAACGTCCTGACTTTC
CASSLRGPGANVLTF
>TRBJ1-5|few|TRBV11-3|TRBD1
TGTGCCAGCAGCTTAGGGATACAGGGGATCGGCAATCAGCCCCAGCATTTT
CASSLGIQGIGNQPQHF
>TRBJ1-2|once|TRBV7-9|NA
TGTGCCAGCAGCTCCACAGCTAACTATGGCTACACCTTC
CASSSTANYGYTF
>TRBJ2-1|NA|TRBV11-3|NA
TGTGCCAGCAGCTTCCGGACGGAGAATAATGAGCAGTTCTTC
CASSFRTENNEQFF
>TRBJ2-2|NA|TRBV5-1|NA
TGCGCCAGCAGCTTGGCGGCTGCCGGGGAGCTGTTTTTT
CASSLAAAGELFF
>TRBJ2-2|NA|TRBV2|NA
TGTGCCAGCGGCCCGACAGAGCTGAACACCGGGGAGCTGTTTTTT
CASGPTELNTGELFF
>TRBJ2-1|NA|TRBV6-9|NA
TGTGCCAGCAGTTCCAGGGGAGGCTACAATGAGCAGTTCTTC
CASSSRGGYNEQFF
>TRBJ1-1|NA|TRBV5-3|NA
TGTGCCAGACTCACGCGTGCCACTGAAGCTTTCTTT
CARLTRATEAFF
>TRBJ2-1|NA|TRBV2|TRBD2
TGTGCCAGCAGGGAAGCGGGAGTGCGTCAGTTCTTC
CASREAGVRQFF
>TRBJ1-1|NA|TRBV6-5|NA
TGTGCCAGCAGTTACCAGGGTAACACTGAAGCTTTCTTT
CASSYQGNTEAFF
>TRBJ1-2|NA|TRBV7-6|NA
TGTGCCAGCAGCTTAGAGTTTCCGACGGGCTACACCTTC
CASSLEFPTGYTF
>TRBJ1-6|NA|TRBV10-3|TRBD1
TGTGCCATCAGTGAGGGGTCAGGGGGATCACCCCTCCACTTT
CAISEGSGGSPLHF
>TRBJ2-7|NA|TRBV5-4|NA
TGTGCCAGCAGCTTGGGAAAGGGGGTCGAGGGGCCCTACGAGCAGTACTTC
CASSLGKGVEGPYEQYF
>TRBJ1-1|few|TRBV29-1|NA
TGCAGCGTTGGTGGATCCCCGGGGGGCACTGAAGCTTTCTTT
CSVGGSPGGTEAFF
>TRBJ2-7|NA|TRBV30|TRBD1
TGTGCCTGGACGCGCGACAGGGGCTACGAGCAGTACTTC
CAWTRDRGYEQYF
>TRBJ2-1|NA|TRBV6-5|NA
TGTGCCAGCGCCCCCGGGGCCGCAAGCTACAATGAGCAGTTCTTC
CASAPGAASYNEQFF
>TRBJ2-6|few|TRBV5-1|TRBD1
TGCGCCAGCAGCCTGGGACAGGGGGCAGCTGGGGCCAACGTCCTGACTTTC
CASSLGQGAAGANVLTF
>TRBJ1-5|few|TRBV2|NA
TGTGCCAGCAGCCTCAATCAGCCCCAGCATTTT
CASSLNQPQHF
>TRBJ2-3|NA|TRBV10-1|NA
TGCGCCAGCAGTGAGTCTCCCAGCGGGTTCACAGATACGCAGTATTTT
CASSESPSGFTDTQYF
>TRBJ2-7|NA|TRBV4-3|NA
TGCGCCAGCAGCCAAGATTTCGGGCAACTAACCTACGAGCAGTACTTC
CASSQDFGQLTYEQYF
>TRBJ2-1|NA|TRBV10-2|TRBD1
TGCGCCAGCACCTTGGACAGGGAAAATGAGCAGTTCTTC
CASTLDRENEQFF
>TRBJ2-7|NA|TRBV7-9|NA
TGTGCCAGCACCTCCTCTGTGGACCTTTACGAGCAGTACTTC
CASTSSVDLYEQYF
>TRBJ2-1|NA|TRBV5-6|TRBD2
TGTGCCAGCACCTACGGACTAGCCAATGAGCAGTTCTTC
CASTYGLANEQFF
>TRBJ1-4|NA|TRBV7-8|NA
TGTGCCAGCAGCTTAAGGGGGTTGGATGAAAAACTGTTTTTT
CASSLRGLDEKLFF
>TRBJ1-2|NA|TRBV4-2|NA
TGTGCCAGCAGCCAAGCGAAGGGGAGGGATGGCTACACCTTC
CASSQAKGRDGYTF
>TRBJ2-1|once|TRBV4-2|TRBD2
TGTGCCAGCAGCCAAGGGACTAGCGGGAGGTTCAACAATGAGCAGTTCTTC
CASSQGTSGRFNNEQFF
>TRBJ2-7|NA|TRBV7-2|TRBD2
TGTGCCAGCAGCCAAGGGACTAGCGGGAGAGACGAGCAGTACTTC
CASSQGTSGRDEQYF
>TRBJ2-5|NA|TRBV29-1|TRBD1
TGCAGCGTAGTCGGACAGGGGGCCAGGGAGACCCAGTACTTC
CSVVGQGARETQYF
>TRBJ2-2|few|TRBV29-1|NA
TGCAGCGCCCGATGGGAGACCGGCACCGGGGAGCTGTTTTTT
CSARWETGTGELFF
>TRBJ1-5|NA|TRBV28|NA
TGTGCCACCTGTACCTTGGATCAGCCCCAGCATTTT
CATCTLDQPQHF
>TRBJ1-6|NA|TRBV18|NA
TGTGCCAGCTCACCACAGGCAGCGAGCTATAATTCACCCCTCCACTTT
CASSPQAASYNSPLHF
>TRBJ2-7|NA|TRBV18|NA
TGTGCCAGCTCACCCTCCGTGGGGCCTGGAGAGCAGTACTTC
CASSPSVGPGEQYF
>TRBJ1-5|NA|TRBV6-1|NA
TGTGCCAGCAGGGGAGGATCAGCCCAGCATTTT
CASRGGSAQHF
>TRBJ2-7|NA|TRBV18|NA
TGTGCCAGCTCAACAGGGCCCCAAGGCTACGAGCAGTACTTC
CASSTGPQGYEQYF
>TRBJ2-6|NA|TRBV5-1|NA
TGCGCCAGCGGAGGGGGACGGGCTGGCGGGGCCAACGTCCTGACTTTC
CASGGGRAGGANVLTF
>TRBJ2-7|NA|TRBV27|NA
TGTGCCAGCAGTTTAATGCGGGCCAGAAGTGACTACGAGCAGTACTTC
CASSLMRARSDYEQYF
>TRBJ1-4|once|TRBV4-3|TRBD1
TGCGCCAGCAGTCCAAGACAGGGGGCGGCTGAAAAACTGTTTTTT
CASSPRQGAAEKLFF
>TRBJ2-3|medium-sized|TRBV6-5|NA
TGTGCCAGCAGTTACTCGGGGAAAGATACGCAGTATTTT
CASSYSGKDTQYF